Below, 19 T cell receptor beta chains from the same sample are listed, as sequenced in a study of blood T cell repertoires in COVID-19. Assay used: immunoSEQ multiplex PCR; TCRdb lists only in-frame clones, some missing. The table has 150,000 or so clones, less than 85% seen once. The sample was PBMCs or T cells enriched from blood (not recorded which). The receptors here all came from a man aged 45-60 years who had recovered from COVID-19.

V gene TRBV18 combines with J gene TRBJ1-6; TRBD1 might be the D (6 bases). The V end was cut by 2 bases, the J end by 7 bases, with 15 bases between. The CDR3 has 16 amino acids. Per the germline V gene, CDR1 is KGHSH and CDR2 is LQKENI. CDR3: CASSPRRPGENSPLHF. CDR3 coding DNA: TGTGCCAGCTCACCAAGGCGTCCAGGGGAGAATTCACCCCTCCACTTT.

The chain uses TRBV10-3 and TRBJ1-1; D is ambiguous. There are 11 residues in the CDR3. Germline-derived CDR1 and CDR2 are ENHRY and SYGVKD. Trimming left V 6 bases short and J 11 bases short, with 13 bases between. The chain's CDR3 is CAISRDFEAFF. CDR3 coding DNA: TGTGCCATCAGCCGAGATTTCGAGGCTTTCTTT.

The chain carries TRBV5-1 and TRBJ2-1; 9 bases are shared with TRBD2. This CDR3 has 14 amino acids. After removal of 9 bases from V and 6 bases from J, the junction contained 10 bases not matched to a gene. Germline assignment: CDR1 SGHRS and CDR2 YFSETQ. Written as DNA, the CDR3 is TGCGCCACCAAAAGCGGGGGGTCCCTCAATGAGCAGTTCTTC. This codes for CATKSGGSLNEQFF.

The chain uses TRBV7-9 and TRBJ1-4; D might be TRBD1 (6 bases). V shed 0 bases and J shed 5 bases, with 10 bases lying between them. Per the germline V gene, CDR1 is SEHNR and CDR2 is FQNEAQ (reference sequence). The CDR3 runs 15 residues. DNA for the CDR3: TGTGCCAGCAGCTTAGCGACAGGCTACAATGAAAAACTGTTTTTT. This sequence encodes CASSLATGYNEKLFF.

The J gene is TRBJ2-3, the V gene TRBV5-6; 7 positions match TRBD2. The CDR3 has 16 amino acids. Germline V lookup: CDR1 SGHDT, CDR2 YYEEEE. Trimming took 0 bases from V and 5 from J; bases not matched to a gene: 9. In DNA form, the CDR3 reads TGTGCCAGCAGCTTGGGCCAGCGGGGCGGATTAGATACGCAGTATTTT. Protein: CASSLGQRGGLDTQYF.

The V gene is TRBV7-2, the J gene TRBJ2-3; TRBD2 aligns across 9 bases. This CDR3 is 18 amino acids long. Germline V gene sequence: CDR1 SGHTA, CDR2 FQGNSA. Trimming took 0 bases from V and 5 from J; bases not matched to a gene: 12. CDR3 DNA sequence: TGTGCCAGCAGCTTAGCGGTCCGCGGGGGGGGTAGTGGAGATACGCAGTATTTT. Amino acid sequence: CASSLAVRGGGSGDTQYF.

The chain is built from TRBV11-2 and TRBJ1-2; D remains ambiguous. The germline V and J ends were trimmed by 1 base and 5 bases, with 11 bases remaining between them. The CDR3 length is 14 residues. Germline CDR1 SGHAT, CDR2 FQNNGV. CDR3 in amino acids: CASSLAPGFYGYTF. The CDR3 nucleotides read TGTGCCAGCAGCTTAGCGCCGGGATTTTATGGCTACACCTTC.

This clone was seen a handful of times. The chain combines TRBV6-6 with TRBJ2-2; D might be TRBD1 (5 bases). The CDR3 contains 13 residues. V was cut by 5 bases and J by 5 bases, with 9 bases left in between. CDR1 MNHNY and CDR2 SVGAGI come from the germline V gene (reference sequence). The CDR3, as DNA: TGTGCCAGCAGTACTCAGGGAACCGGGGAGCTGTTTTTT. Protein: CASSTQGTGELFF.

This clone has only a few counts. The chain recombines TRBV6-6 with TRBJ2-6; D call uncertain. This CDR3 is 12 amino acids long. From germline, CDR1 is MNHNY and CDR2 SVGAGI (reference sequence). Trimming left V 11 bases short and J 4 bases short, with 9 bases between. CDR3: CAGSGGANVLTF. CDR3 nucleotides: TGTGCCGGCTCCGGGGGGGCCAACGTCCTGACTTTC.

The V and J genes are TRBV5-4 and TRBJ2-7, with a possible D match to TRBD1 (5 bases). Germline V gene sequence: CDR1 SGHNT, CDR2 YYREEE (reference sequence). The ends were cut back, 5 bases at V and 2 bases at J, with 17 bases in the middle. The CDR3 length is 15 residues. The CDR3 protein is CASRDTPTAAYEQYF. The CDR3, as DNA: TGTGCCAGCAGGGATACCCCGACAGCAGCCTACGAGCAGTACTTC.

The chain carries TRBV2 and TRBJ2-1, with a weak D call TRBD2 (5 bases). Trimming removed 4 bases at V and 9 bases at J, with 16 bases between. Germline CDR1 and CDR2: SNHLY and FYNNEI. The CDR3 extends over 14 amino acids. CDR3 nucleotide sequence: TGTGCCAGCAGTGGGAAGAGCGGCGGCAGTGAGCAGTTCTTC. It yields the protein CASSGKSGGSEQFF. The full variable domain, with the rest looked up from reference TRBV2 and TRBJ2-1, is EPEVTQTPSHQVTQMGQEVILRCVPISNHLYFYWYRQILGQKVEFLVSFYNNEISEKSEIFDDQFSVERPDGSNFTLKIRSTKLEDSAMYFCASSGKSGGSEQFFGPGTRLTVL.

The chain combines TRBV4-1 with TRBJ2-7; D is possibly TRBD2 (6 bases). This CDR3 contains 14 residues. Trimming pared 5 bases from V and 0 bases from J, leaving 11 bases between. CDR1 and CDR2 (germline): MGHRA, YSYEKL. CDR3 region: CASSGGTGSYEQYF. The CDR3 DNA is TGCGCCAGCAGCGGCGGGACGGGCTCCTACGAGCAGTACTTC.

The chain has TRBV24-1 and TRBJ2-6; 10 nucleotides align to TRBD1. CDR1 is KGHDR and CDR2 is SFDVKD in the germline V gene. This CDR3 spans 20 amino acids. V lost 7 bases and J lost 0; bases outside the gene matches: 14. CDR3 nucleotides: TGTGCCACCAGGGGCCCCATTCCGGGACAGGGGATCTCTGGGGCCAACGTCCTGACTTTC. Amino acids: CATRGPIPGQGISGANVLTF.

The rearrangement joins TRBV7-3 to TRBJ2-3, with TRBD2 matching 7 bases. The CDR3 is 15 residues long. V dropped 4 bases and J dropped 0; count of bases not matched to a gene: 4. Germline V gene data show CDR1 as SGHTA and CDR2 as FQGTGA. The CDR3 DNA reads TGTGCCAGCAGCTCCCTCGGGGGGAGCACAGATACGCAGTATTTT. This codes for CASSSLGGSTDTQYF.

The chain combines TRBV21-1 with TRBJ1-1; the DNA was not used to check the table's D call, TRBD1. TRBV21-1 is listed as a pseudogene. CDR3 length: 21 amino acids. CDR3: CASSHREQGAIRLDLNTEAFF. The CDR3 DNA is TGTGCCAGCAGCCATAGGGAACAGGGGGCTATCCGCTTAGACTTGAACACTGAAGCTTTCTTT.

CDR3 residues: CASSLSFHGGEKLFF. The DNA for the CDR3 is TGTGCCAGCAGTTTATCGTTCCACGGGGGGGAAAAACTGTTTTTT. The chain couples TRBV27 to TRBJ1-4, with D tentatively TRBD1 (5 bases). The V gene lost 0 bases and the J gene lost 8 bases, with 13 bases spanning the gap. The germline gives CDR1 MNHEY, CDR2 SMNVEV (reference sequence). CDR3 length: 15 amino acids. The complete variable domain, with remaining parts taken from reference TRBV27 and TRBJ1-4, reads EAQVTQNPRYLITVTGKKLTVTCSQNMNHEYMSWYRQDPGLGLRQIYYSMNVEVTDKGDVPEGYKVSRKEKRNFPLILESPSPNQTSLYFCASSLSFHGGEKLFFGSGTQLSVL.

The gene calls are TRBV19 and TRBJ1-5; D remains ambiguous. The CDR3 covers 12 residues. Germline values: CDR1 LNHDA, CDR2 SQIVND (reference sequence). Trimming cost V 7 bases and J 6 bases, with 10 bases left between them. CDR3 coding DNA: TGTGCCAGTACCCGGGGAGGTCAGCCCCAGCATTTT. It specifies CASTRGGQPQHF. Full variable domain (rest looked up from reference TRBV19 and TRBJ1-5): DGGITQSPKYLFRKEGQNVTLSCEQNLNHDAMYWYRQDPGQGLRLIYYSQIVNDFQKGDIAEGYSVSREKKESFPLTVTSAQKNPTAFYLCASTRGGQPQHFGDGTRLSIL.

This chain joins TRBV11-3 and TRBJ2-4; tentatively, D is TRBD2 (6 bases). V was pared by 5 bases and J by 8 bases, with 13 bases between. Per the germline V gene, CDR1 is SGHNT and CDR2 is YENEEA. CDR3 length: 13 amino acids. CDR3 sequence: CASSLPGDDIQYF. As DNA, the CDR3 is TGTGCCAGCAGCCTACCGGGGGACGACATTCAGTACTTC.

The chain employs TRBV3-1 (or the pseudogene TRBV3-2) and TRBJ1-4; D is possibly TRBD1 (5 bases). Looked up from germline, CDR1 is LGHDT and CDR2 is YNNKEL (reference sequence). V was trimmed by 3 bases and J by 6 bases, leaving 11 bases between them. The CDR3 is made up of 14 amino acids. This chain's CDR3 is CASSHRTSYEKLFF. Here the CDR3 DNA reads TGTGCCAGCAGCCACAGGACAAGCTATGAAAAACTGTTTTTT.